This T cell receptor beta chain was captured in a study of blood T cell repertoires in COVID-19. Measured with immunoSEQ multiplex PCR; TCRdb has only the in-frame clones, and not every one. The sample consists of 380,000 or so clones, roughly four fifths of them appearing once. With 4 bases removed from V and 0 bases from J, the gap between germline ends came to 9 bases. Germline CDR1 is MDHEN and CDR2 is SYDVKM. The CDR3 covers 15 residues. The sample taken for sequencing was peripheral blood. The source of this sequence is a human donor with acute or convalescent COVID-19. The donor label of this sample is uncertain. The V and J genes are TRBV28 and TRBJ2-2, with unresolved D. As DNA, the CDR3 is TGTGCCAGCAGTTATAGCCCGACGAACACCGGGGAGCTGTTTTTT. Protein product: CASSYSPTNTGELFF.